This entry lists 21 T cell receptor beta chains sequenced from one sample in a study. TCRdb passed the 5' RACE reads through MiXCR, listing each CDR3 protein once. The sample lists about 54,000 distinct CDR3 sequences, about 15% occurring once. The material sequenced was naive CD4+ T cells sorted from blood. The subset denotes: naive CD4+ T cells, CD4+CD45RA+CD25-. Receptors were obtained from a female donor with breast cancer.

The table lists this clonotype with a few counts. This chain connects TRBV5-1 to TRBJ2-1; D unresolved. CDR1 and CDR2 (germline): SGHRS, YFSETQ. This CDR3 spans 13 amino acids. Trimming pared 4 bases from V and 0 bases from J, leaving 5 bases between. CDR3: CASSVNSYNEQFF. The CDR3 bases are TGCGCCAGCAGCGTAAACTCCTACAATGAGCAGTTCTTC.

This clonotype has a count of ten or more. The J gene is TRBJ2-1, the V gene TRBV9, with 12 positions matching TRBD2. The length of the CDR3 is 16 residues. The V gene's germline CDR1 is SGDLS and CDR2 YYNGEE. Losses at the gene ends were 1 base for V and 6 bases for J; bases not matched to a gene: 5. The CDR3 region is CASSVTSGLAGNEQFF. The CDR3 DNA reads as TGTGCCAGCAGCGTAACCTCGGGACTAGCGGGCAATGAGCAGTTCTTC.

This clonotype was seen only a few times. The rearrangement links TRBV6-5 to TRBJ1-6; TRBD1 matches 8 bases. The CDR3 covers 16 residues. Germline trimming cut 0 bases from V and 6 bases from J; bases unmatched to any gene: 4. The germline V gene encodes CDR1 MNHEY and CDR2 SVGAGI. The DNA for the CDR3 is TGTGCCAGCAGTTACTCCAGACAGGGGTCTAATTCACCCCTCCACTTT. This encodes CASSYSRQGSNSPLHF.

This clonotype turned up a few times. A read error may account for a junction end that differs from germline. This CDR3 reads CASSLAFATSEKLFF. The CDR3 DNA is TGTGCCAGCAGCTTGGCTTTTGCAACTAGTGAAAAACTGTTTTTT. This sequence joins TRBV7-6 and TRBJ1-4; D unresolved. The germline gives CDR1 SGHVS, CDR2 FNYEAQ. This CDR3 is built from 15 residues.

This clonotype showed up many times. This sequence joins TRBV20-1 and TRBJ1-5; D might be TRBD1 (6 bases). CDR3 length: 16 amino acids. The V end lost 1 base, the J end lost 6 bases, and 19 bases lay between the germline ends. CDR1 and CDR2 from the germline V gene are DFQATT and SNEGSKA (reference sequence). CDR3 nucleotides: TGCAGTGCTAGAGGCTCGCTACAGGGAACCGGTCAGCCCCAGCATTTT. Encoded protein: CSARGSLQGTGQPQHF.

This clonotype turned up a few times. The chain recombines TRBV18 with TRBJ2-5; no clear D. The CDR3 is made up of 14 amino acids. Germline V gene sequence: CDR1 KGHSH, CDR2 LQKENI. V was cut by 0 bases and J by 5 bases, with 10 bases left in between. The CDR3 nucleotides read TGTGCCAGCTCACCACCCGTATCTAAGGAGACCCAGTACTTC. Its translation: CASSPPVSKETQYF. Together with reference TRBV18 and TRBJ2-5, the CDR3 gives the full variable domain: NAGVMQNPRHLVRRRGQEARLRCSPMKGHSHVYWYRQLPEEGLKFMVYLQKENIIDESGMPKERFSAEFPKEGPSILRIQQVVRGDSAAYFCASSPPVSKETQYFGPGTRLLVL.

This clonotype was found many times. The chain links TRBV6-6 to TRBJ2-7; D is uncertain. The V end was cut by 3 bases, the J end by 4 bases, with 10 bases between. The V gene's germline CDR1 is MNHNY and CDR2 SVGAGI (reference sequence). The CDR3 has 13 residues. The CDR3 sequence is CASSYSGRYEQYF. Here the CDR3 DNA reads TGTGCCAGCAGTTATTCCGGAAGATACGAGCAGTACTTC.

The CDR3 is CASSLKSGTGANQPQHF. DNA of the CDR3: TGTGCCAGCAGCTTAAAATCGGGGACAGGAGCCAATCAGCCCCAGCATTTT. This rearrangement joins TRBV7-2 to TRBJ1-5; 8 nucleotides line up with TRBD1. Germline V gene data show CDR1 as SGHTA and CDR2 as FQGNSA. Trimming at V came to 2 bases and at J to 3 bases, leaving 9 bases not matched to a gene. The CDR3 has 17 amino acids.

The chain is built from TRBV4-2 and TRBJ2-1; 12 bases fit TRBD2. CDR3 length: 16 residues. Germline V lookup: CDR1 LGHNA, CDR2 YNFKEQ. The V segment lost 3 bases and the J segment 7 bases; nucleotides outside the gene matches: 7. This CDR3 reads CASSQGGLAGRNEQFF. CDR3 DNA sequence: TGTGCCAGCAGCCAGGGAGGACTAGCGGGAAGAAATGAGCAGTTCTTC.

This clonotype occurred a few times. The V gene is TRBV5-1, the J gene TRBJ2-1; 9 nucleotides match TRBD2. Germline trimming cut 3 bases from V and 5 bases from J; bases unmatched to any gene: 9. The germline CDR1 and CDR2 sequences are SGHRS and YFSETQ. The CDR3 is 16 amino acids. The CDR3 DNA is TGCGCCAGCAGCTCCGCCCCTAGCGGGACCGACAATGAGCAGTTCTTC. The encoded protein is CASSSAPSGTDNEQFF.

This clonotype was counted between two and nine times. The chain is built from TRBV5-1 and TRBJ1-5; TRBD1 agrees at 9 bases. Trimming cost V 5 bases and J 16 bases; bases outside gene matches: 4. The CDR3 runs to 10 residues. CDR1 SGHRS and CDR2 YFSETQ come from the germline V gene. DNA of the CDR3: TGCGCCAGCAGGCGGGACAGGGAACATTTT. It encodes CASRRDREHF.

This clonotype was observed a few times. The chain joins TRBV7-2 to TRBJ2-5, with 7 bases that match TRBD2. V lost 2 bases to trimming and J lost 7 bases; unmatched junction nucleotides: 10. Germline lookup yields CDR1 SGHTA and CDR2 FQGNSA. This CDR3 is built from 15 residues. CDR3 in amino acids: CASSLRLEREGTQYF. Here the CDR3 DNA reads TGTGCCAGCAGCTTAAGGCTTGAGCGGGAAGGGACCCAGTACTTC.

This clonotype was detected once. A junction boundary mismatches the germline segment, possibly from a read error. In DNA form, the CDR3 reads TGTACCAGCAGGCGGGGCAGGGAGGGGCAGCCCCAGCATTTT. Translating it yields CTSRRGREGQPQHF. This sequence joins TRBV6-1 and TRBJ1-5; D perhaps matches TRBD1 (5 bases). Per germline, CDR1 MNHNS and CDR2 SASEGT. There are 14 residues in the CDR3.

V and J are TRBV5-1 and TRBJ1-1; D is undetermined. CDR1 SGHRS and CDR2 YFSETQ come from the germline V gene. V lost 0 bases and J 11 bases, leaving 14 bases between the germline ends. This CDR3 has 13 amino acids. The chain's CDR3 is CASSLDSGIDAFF. In DNA form, the CDR3 reads TGCGCCAGCAGCTTGGATTCGGGGATTGATGCTTTCTTT.

Notes on this clonotype: This could be a read error, since a much larger clone is one nucleotide away. This chain connects TRBV5-1 to TRBJ2-7; D is perhaps TRBD1 or TRBD2 (5 bases each). The CDR3 is 15 amino acids. Germline values: CDR1 SGHRS, CDR2 YFSETQ. V was pared by 4 bases and J by 2 bases, with 16 bases between. The CDR3 here is CASSQPSEDTYEQYF. The CDR3 DNA follows: TGCGCCAGCAGCCAACCCTCGGAGGACACCTACGAGCAGTACTTC.

The gene calls are TRBV20-1 and TRBJ1-2; D is ambiguous. Trimming removed 0 bases from V and 6 bases from J, with 8 bases in between. The CDR3 runs 12 residues. Germline assignment: CDR1 DFQATT and CDR2 SNEGSKA (reference sequence). CDR3 loop: CSAREPGHGYTF. The CDR3, as DNA: TGCAGTGCTAGAGAACCCGGCCATGGCTACACCTTC.

This clonotype was seen a handful of times. The J gene is TRBJ1-4, the V gene TRBV5-4, with D perhaps matching TRBD1 (5 bases). Germline lookup yields CDR1 SGHNT and CDR2 YYREEE (reference sequence). The germline V and J ends were trimmed by 3 bases and 4 bases, with 13 bases remaining between them. This CDR3 comprises 15 residues. The CDR3 DNA is TGTGCCAGCAGCTACGACGGGGCGGGTAATGAAAAACTGTTTTTT. Protein sequence: CASSYDGAGNEKLFF. The complete variable domain, with remaining parts taken from reference TRBV5-4 and TRBJ1-4, reads ETGVTQSPTHLIKTRGQQVTLRCSSQSGHNTVSWYQQALGQGPQFIFQYYREEENGRGNFPPRFSGLQFPNYSSELNVNALELDDSALYLCASSYDGAGNEKLFFGSGTQLSVL.

The CDR3 DNA reads TGCAGTGCTAGTCTGGGGGAGCAGTACTTC. Translated: CSASLGEQYF. The chain is built from TRBV20-1 and TRBJ2-7; D is unclear. Germline V lookup: CDR1 DFQATT, CDR2 SNEGSKA (reference sequence). The CDR3 has 10 residues. Trimming removed 3 bases from V and 7 bases from J, with 7 bases in between.

DNA for the CDR3: TGTGCCAGCAGCCAAGAGAAAACAGATACGCAGTATTTT. It encodes CASSQEKTDTQYF. This chain links TRBV4-2 with TRBJ2-3; no reliable D call. CDR3 size: 13 residues. From germline, CDR1 is LGHNA and CDR2 YNFKEQ. Trimming took 0 bases from V and 3 from J, leaving 4 bases between them.

This clonotype was counted only a few times. A much larger clone lies a single base off, so this may be a read error. This chain links TRBV20-1 with TRBJ2-3, with 8 bases fitting TRBD2. CDR1 and CDR2 from the germline V gene are DFQATT and SNEGSKA (reference sequence). The CDR3 covers 16 residues. The V segment lost 1 base and the J segment 0 bases; nucleotides outside the gene matches: 6. The CDR3 nucleotides are TGCAGTGCTAGAGTTCTAGCGGGCCTTAGCACAGATACGCAGTATTTT. It codes for CSARVLAGLSTDTQYF.

V gene TRBV10-1 combines with J gene TRBJ2-7, with 7 bases fitting TRBD1. CDR1 WNHNN and CDR2 SYGVQD come from the germline V gene (reference sequence). The CDR3 is 13 residues long. After removal of 2 bases from V and 3 bases from J, the junction contained 1 base not matched to a gene. CDR3 bases: TGCGCCAGCAGTGAGGCAGGGGGCTACGAGCAGTACTTC. It specifies CASSEAGGYEQYF.